Each of the 21 T cell receptor beta chains below was sequenced from the same sample in a study of blood T cell repertoires in COVID-19. Sequenced by immunoSEQ multiplex PCR; TCRdb stores in-frame clones only, minus some. This table holds tens of thousands of clones, around nine tenths found once. The sample taken for sequencing was peripheral blood. The origin of the receptors is a man between 45 and 60 years old with COVID-19, enrolled during active disease.

The rearrangement uses TRBV2 and TRBJ2-1; 9 nucleotides line up with TRBD1. V shed 5 bases and J 3 bases; nucleotides not matched to a gene: 5. Per the germline V gene, CDR1 is SNHLY and CDR2 is FYNNEI. This CDR3 has 15 residues. The DNA of the CDR3 is TGTGCCAGCAGTAAACAGGGGGCTAGCTACAATGAGCAGTTCTTC. Its translation: CASSKQGASYNEQFF. The full variable domain, its missing parts supplied by reference TRBV2 and TRBJ2-1, is EPEVTQTPSHQVTQMGQEVILRCVPISNHLYFYWYRQILGQKVEFLVSFYNNEISEKSEIFDDQFSVERPDGSNFTLKIRSTKLEDSAMYFCASSKQGASYNEQFFGPGTRLTVL.

The chain carries TRBV30 and TRBJ2-5; weak D call: TRBD1 (5 bases). Per germline, CDR1 GTSNPN and CDR2 SVGIG (reference sequence). V lost 2 bases, J lost 2 bases, and 9 bases lay in between. The CDR3 loop spans 13 amino acids. This CDR3 reads CAWSLKGQETQYF. The CDR3 nucleotides read TGTGCCTGGAGTCTAAAGGGGCAAGAGACCCAGTACTTC.

The chain couples TRBV6-2 or TRBV6-3 to TRBJ2-3; a weak D match, TRBD1 (6 bases). The length of the CDR3 is 16 residues. V was trimmed by 3 bases and J by 0 bases, leaving 13 bases between them. The germline V gene has CDR1 MNHEY and CDR2 SVGEGT. CDR3 in amino acids: CASSYPGQLSTDTQYF. CDR3 nucleotides: TGTGCCAGCAGTTATCCCGGACAGCTAAGCACAGATACGCAGTATTTT.

The chain links TRBV28 to TRBJ1-4; TRBD1 might be the D (5 bases). The CDR3 extends over 14 amino acids. Germline CDR1 and CDR2: MDHEN and SYDVKM. V lost 6 bases and J lost 8, with 16 bases in between. The CDR3 sequence is CASRLQADWEKLFF. CDR3 DNA: TGTGCCAGCAGACTACAGGCGGATTGGGAAAAACTGTTTTTT.

V and J are TRBV5-6 and TRBJ1-2; D is possibly TRBD1 (6 bases). The V end was cut by 5 bases, the J end by 2 bases, with 16 bases between. The germline CDR1 and CDR2 sequences are SGHDT and YYEEEE. The CDR3 has 15 residues. CDR3 DNA: TGTGCCAGCAGTTTGACTCCAGGGGCGAACTATGGCTACACCTTC. Translating it yields CASSLTPGANYGYTF.

The chain employs TRBV5-1 and TRBJ2-3; 10 bases are a match to TRBD2. The CDR3 loop spans 16 amino acids. J lost 2 bases, V lost 3 bases, and 6 bases had no gene match. Germline lookup yields CDR1 SGHRS and CDR2 YFSETQ. CDR3 DNA: TGCGCCAGCAGCTGGGGGACTAGCGCCTTCACAGATACGCAGTATTTT. Translated, it gives CASSWGTSAFTDTQYF.

V gene TRBV6-6 combines with J gene TRBJ1-6, with 8 bases matching TRBD1. J lost 8 bases, V lost 5 bases, and 5 bases had no gene match. The CDR3 sequence is 14 residues long. Germline V gives CDR1 MNHNY, CDR2 SVGAGI (reference sequence). The CDR3 DNA sequence: TGTGCCAGCAGTCGGACAGGGAAGGATTCACCCCTCCACTTT. Translated, it gives CASSRTGKDSPLHF.

The V and J genes are TRBV9 and TRBJ2-2, with 10 bases lining up with TRBD2. Germline-derived CDR1 and CDR2 are SGDLS and YYNGEE. J lost 3 bases, V lost 4 bases, and 6 bases had no gene match. This CDR3 comprises 16 residues. CDR3 nucleotides: TGTGCCAGCAGCCCGGTAGCGGGAGGCTACACCGGGGAGCTGTTTTTT. This sequence encodes CASSPVAGGYTGELFF.

The rearrangement links TRBV9 to TRBJ2-6, with 8 nucleotides matching TRBD2. Germline-derived CDR1 and CDR2 are SGDLS and YYNGEE. This CDR3 is built from 19 residues. J lost 0 bases, V lost 2 bases, and 10 bases had no gene match. The CDR3 region is CASSVEPRTSSSGANVLTF. As DNA, the CDR3 is TGTGCCAGCAGCGTTGAGCCCCGGACTAGCAGCTCTGGGGCCAACGTCCTGACTTTC.

This rearrangement joins TRBV7-2 to TRBJ2-5; D is unresolved. Looked up from germline, CDR1 is SGHTA and CDR2 is FQGNSA. V lost 5 bases and J 11 bases, leaving 18 bases between the germline ends. This CDR3 comprises 13 residues. The DNA for the CDR3 is TGTGCCAGCAGCCCTACCATGGCTAGTACTCAGTACTTC. Residues: CASSPTMASTQYF.

The chain uses TRBV19 and TRBJ1-1; D unclear. Looked up from germline, CDR1 is LNHDA and CDR2 is SQIVND (reference sequence). V lost 3 bases and J 7 bases, leaving 15 bases between the germline ends. The CDR3 extends over 14 amino acids. CDR3 loop: CASSIGQLLGEAFF. The CDR3 bases are TGTGCCAGTAGTATCGGCCAGCTCCTAGGTGAAGCTTTCTTT.

This clone was seen just once. The chain links TRBV4-1 to TRBJ2-5; D possibly corresponds to TRBD2 (6 bases). Trimming removed 4 bases at V and 7 bases at J, with 22 bases between. Germline CDR1 reads MGHRA; CDR2 reads YSYEKL. The CDR3 loop spans 16 amino acids. The DNA for the CDR3 is TGCGCCAGCAGCCTCAGACTGGGACCCCTCGGGGGGACCCAGTACTTC. This codes for CASSLRLGPLGGTQYF.

The chain recombines TRBV5-4 with TRBJ2-2; D is uncertain. CDR3 length: 15 amino acids. V shed 2 bases and J shed 1 base, with 9 bases lying between them. Per germline, CDR1 SGHNT and CDR2 YYREEE (reference sequence). DNA for the CDR3: TGTGCCAGCAGCTTTGCGCCCTGGAACACCGGGGAGCTGTTTTTT. Amino acids: CASSFAPWNTGELFF.

This clone has a single count. The genes are TRBV6-5 and TRBJ2-1, with 15 bases fitting TRBD2. The CDR3 is 15 residues long. Germline trimming cut 2 bases from V and 8 bases from J; bases unmatched to any gene: 1. Germline CDR1 reads MNHEY; CDR2 reads SVGAGI. CDR3 nucleotides: TGTGCCAGCAGTTACGGACTAGCGGGAGGGTATGAGCAGTTCTTC. Residues: CASSYGLAGGYEQFF.

This sequence joins TRBV3-1 (or the pseudogene TRBV3-2) and TRBJ2-5; possible D gene TRBD2, 5 bases. The germline V gene encodes CDR1 LGHDT and CDR2 YNNKEL (reference sequence). Trimming removed 4 bases at V and 4 bases at J, with 10 bases between. The CDR3 runs 13 residues. The CDR3 sequence is CASSPGAGETQYF. As DNA, the CDR3 is TGTGCCAGCAGCCCGGGTGCGGGAGAGACCCAGTACTTC.

The V and J genes are TRBV4-2 and TRBJ1-5; unclear D gene. The V end was cut by 1 base, the J end by 2 bases, with 12 bases between. The germline V gene has CDR1 LGHNA and CDR2 YNFKEQ. This CDR3 contains 16 residues. CDR3 coding DNA: TGTGCCAGCAGCCAAGGCGATATACTCGGCAATCAGCCCCAGCATTTT. It codes for CASSQGDILGNQPQHF.

This sequence joins TRBV7-9 and TRBJ2-7; the match to TRBD2 covers 8 bases. The CDR3 sequence is 16 residues long. V lost 8 bases and J lost 2; bases outside the gene matches: 14. Germline-derived CDR1 and CDR2 are SEHNR and FQNEAQ (reference sequence). CDR3 protein: CASDPVTGGRPYEQYF. The CDR3, as DNA: TGTGCCAGCGACCCCGTAACGGGCGGGAGGCCCTACGAGCAGTACTTC.

This clone was counted once. V usage is TRBV12-3 or TRBV12-4 and J usage is TRBJ1-2; D remains ambiguous. CDR3 length: 12 residues. V lost 3 bases, J lost 4 bases, and 6 bases lay in between. CDR3 in amino acids: CASSLRGYGYTF. Written as DNA, the CDR3 is TGTGCCAGCAGTTTGAGAGGCTATGGCTACACCTTC.

This CDR3 is CASSERGPSGSTDTQYF. CDR3 in DNA: TGTGCCAGCAGTGAAAGGGGCCCTAGCGGTAGCACAGATACGCAGTATTTT. This chain joins TRBV2 and TRBJ2-3, with 7 nucleotides matching TRBD2. Trimming at V came to 2 bases and at J to 0 bases, leaving 8 bases not matched to a gene. The CDR3 is 17 amino acids. Germline lookup yields CDR1 SNHLY and CDR2 FYNNEI.

This rearrangement joins TRBV5-1 to TRBJ1-1; tentatively, D is TRBD1 (6 bases). Trimming pared 5 bases from V and 0 bases from J, leaving 8 bases between. Germline V CDR1 and CDR2: SGHRS, YFSETQ. This CDR3 region has 13 residues. The CDR3 sequence is CASRRDMNTEAFF. As DNA, the CDR3 is TGCGCCAGCAGAAGGGACATGAACACTGAAGCTTTCTTT. Full variable domain (rest looked up from reference TRBV5-1 and TRBJ1-1): KAGVTQTPRYLIKTRGQQVTLSCSPISGHRSVSWYQQTPGQGLQFLFEYFSETQRNKGNFPGRFSGRQFSNSRSEMNVSTLELGDSALYLCASRRDMNTEAFFGQGTRLTVV.

V is TRBV6-1 and J is TRBJ2-7; 7 bases are a match to TRBD2. The CDR3 consists of 16 residues. The germline CDR1 and CDR2 sequences are MNHNS and SASEGT. V lost 4 bases and J lost 0; bases outside the gene matches: 9. CDR3 DNA: TGTGCCAGCAGTGGGGGAGCGGGATTGAGCTCCTACGAGCAGTACTTC. As protein: CASSGGAGLSSYEQYF.